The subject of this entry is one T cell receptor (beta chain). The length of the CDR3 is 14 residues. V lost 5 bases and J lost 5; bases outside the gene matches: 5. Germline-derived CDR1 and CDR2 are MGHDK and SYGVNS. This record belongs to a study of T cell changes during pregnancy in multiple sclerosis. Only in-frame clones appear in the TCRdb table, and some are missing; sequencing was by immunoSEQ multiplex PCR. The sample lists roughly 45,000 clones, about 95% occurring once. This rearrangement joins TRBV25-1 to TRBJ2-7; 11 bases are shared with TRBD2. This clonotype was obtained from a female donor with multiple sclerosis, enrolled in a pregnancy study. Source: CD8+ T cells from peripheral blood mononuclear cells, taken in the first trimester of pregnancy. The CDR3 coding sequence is TGTGCCAGCAGTATAGCGGGAGGGTTCAACGAGCAGTACTTC. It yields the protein CASSIAGGFNEQYF.